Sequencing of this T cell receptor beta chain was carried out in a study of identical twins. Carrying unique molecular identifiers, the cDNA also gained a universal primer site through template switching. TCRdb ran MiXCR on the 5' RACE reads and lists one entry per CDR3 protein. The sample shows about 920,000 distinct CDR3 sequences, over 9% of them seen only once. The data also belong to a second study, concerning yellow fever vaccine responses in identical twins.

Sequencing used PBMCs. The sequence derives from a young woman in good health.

The CDR3 is CASSYRGRRQETQYF. The CDR3 nucleotides read TGTGCCAGCAGTTACAGGGGCAGGCGCCAAGAGACCCAGTACTTC. This chain connects TRBV6-5 to TRBJ2-5; a weak D match, TRBD1 (5 bases). This CDR3 comprises 15 residues. Trimming shortened V by 2 bases and J by 1 base, and 11 bases separated the two germline ends. Germline lookup yields CDR1 MNHEY and CDR2 SVGAGI.